These 32 T cell receptor beta chains were all obtained from the same sample, sequenced in a study of cytomegalovirus exposure and HLA in healthy donors. It was with 60 Vbeta and 13 Jbeta primers that the PCR ran. Here immunoSEQ multiplex PCR was the method, and the copy in TCRdb shows in-frame clones only, minus some. The sample lists around 130,000 clones; around 84% were seen once. Sequenced: PBMCs. These TCRs come from a man aged 50-59 years in good health and CMV-seronegative.

The chain employs TRBV11-2 and TRBJ2-1; TRBD2 matches 9 bases. Per germline, CDR1 SGHAT and CDR2 FQNNGV. The CDR3 runs 16 residues. V was pared by 3 bases and J by 9 bases, with 12 bases of the junction left unmatched. CDR3 protein: CASSFGLFARGGEQFF. For the CDR3, the DNA is TGTGCCAGCAGCTTCGGTCTGTTCGCGCGGGGGGGTGAGCAGTTCTTC.

This sequence joins TRBV7-6 and TRBJ2-3; possible D gene TRBD1, 5 bases. V lost 2 bases and J lost 2, with 14 bases in between. Germline V gene data show CDR1 as SGHVS and CDR2 as FNYEAQ. The CDR3 loop spans 16 amino acids. This CDR3 is CASSLLWGRATDTQYF. The DNA for the CDR3 is TGTGCCAGCAGCTTACTCTGGGGCAGGGCCACAGATACGCAGTATTTT.

This clone was detected a few times. The chain is built from TRBV10-3 and TRBJ1-1, with unresolved D. The germline gives CDR1 ENHRY, CDR2 SYGVKD. The germline V and J ends were trimmed by 10 bases and 3 bases, with 15 bases remaining between them. The CDR3 loop spans 13 amino acids. CDR3 protein: CATREAVDTEAFF. CDR3 in DNA: TGTGCCACGCGGGAGGCAGTTGACACTGAAGCTTTCTTT.

This clone was detected only once. The gene calls are TRBV4-1 and TRBJ2-1, with TRBD1 matching 7 bases. The germline gives CDR1 MGHRA, CDR2 YSYEKL. The CDR3 has 18 residues. V dropped 4 bases and J dropped 4; count of bases not matched to a gene: 16. The chain's CDR3 is CASSLHWTGVVGYNEQFF. The CDR3 DNA reads as TGCGCCAGCAGCCTCCATTGGACAGGTGTAGTAGGATACAATGAGCAGTTCTTC.

The J gene is TRBJ2-7, the V gene TRBV5-6; D possibly corresponds to TRBD2 (5 bases). CDR1 is SGHDT and CDR2 is YYEEEE in the germline V gene. V lost 6 bases to trimming and J lost 4 bases, with 20 bases between them. The CDR3 runs to 15 residues. The CDR3 DNA follows: TGTGCCAGCAACAAGCTCGGGGATCCCCCTTACGAGCAGTACTTC. It encodes CASNKLGDPPYEQYF. Full variable domain (missing parts from reference TRBV5-6 and TRBJ2-7): DAGVTQSPTHLIKTRGQQVTLRCSPKSGHDTVSWYQQALGQGPQFIFQYYEEEERQRGNFPDRFSGHQFPNYSSELNVNALLLGDSALYLCASNKLGDPPYEQYFGPGTRLTVT.

The V gene is TRBV5-6, the J gene TRBJ1-4, with TRBD1 identical over 7 bases. The length of the CDR3 is 12 residues. J gave up 12 bases and V 4 bases, and 6 bases lay outside the gene matches. Germline V gene data show CDR1 as SGHDT and CDR2 as YYEEEE. The CDR3 DNA reads as TGTGCCAGCAGCCCCGGGACAGAAGAACTGTTTTTT. Encoded protein: CASSPGTEELFF. Full variable domain (missing parts from reference TRBV5-6 and TRBJ1-4): DAGVTQSPTHLIKTRGQQVTLRCSPKSGHDTVSWYQQALGQGPQFIFQYYEEEERQRGNFPDRFSGHQFPNYSSELNVNALLLGDSALYLCASSPGTEELFFGSGTQLSVL.

The chain combines TRBV5-1 with TRBJ1-4; 8 nucleotides match TRBD1. The CDR3 contains 15 residues. The V gene's germline CDR1 is SGHRS and CDR2 YFSETQ. The V gene end was trimmed by 4 bases and the J gene end by 8 bases; junction bases not matched to a gene: 10. CDR3 loop: CASSTGTGPWEKLFF. CDR3 DNA: TGCGCCAGCAGCACCGGGACAGGCCCATGGGAAAAACTGTTTTTT.

This clone was picked up a small number of times. The chain recombines TRBV19 with TRBJ1-5; D is unresolved. V was clipped by 10 bases and J by 2 bases, with 12 bases between them. This CDR3 is 13 amino acids long. The germline V gene encodes CDR1 LNHDA and CDR2 SQIVND (reference sequence). The CDR3 reads CATSRGRNQPQHF. The DNA of the CDR3 is TGTGCCACCTCCCGGGGTCGCAATCAGCCCCAGCATTTT.

V is TRBV7-2 and J is TRBJ2-7, with TRBD2 identical over 9 bases. The ends lost 2 bases at V and 1 base at J; junction bases unmatched: 3. Looked up from germline, CDR1 is SGHTA and CDR2 is FQGNSA. The CDR3 spans 15 residues. The CDR3 DNA reads as TGTGCCAGCAGCTTAAGCGGGGGGAAGTCCTACGAGCAGTACTTC. As protein: CASSLSGGKSYEQYF.

V gene TRBV10-3 combines with J gene TRBJ2-3; TRBD2 matches at 15 bases. This CDR3 contains 17 residues. Trimming removed 3 bases from V and 9 bases from J; junction bases left unmatched: 10. From germline, CDR1 is ENHRY and CDR2 SYGVKD. CDR3 in DNA: TGTGCCATCAGTGAACGGACTAGCGGGGGGGCTGGGGGGACGCAGTATTTT. This translates into CAISERTSGGAGGTQYF.

This clone was counted between two and nine times. This chain joins TRBV5-4 and TRBJ1-2; no clear D gene. Germline V gives CDR1 SGHNT, CDR2 YYREEE (reference sequence). CDR3 size: 14 residues. V was trimmed by 4 bases and J by 0 bases, leaving 10 bases between them. The chain's CDR3 is CASSPRGANYGYTF. DNA of the CDR3: TGTGCCAGCAGCCCACGGGGAGCTAACTATGGCTACACCTTC.

The V call is TRBV19, the J call TRBJ2-7; no firm D call. V was cut by 1 base and J by 0 bases, with 10 bases left in between. The CDR3 has 15 amino acids. Germline CDR1 is LNHDA and CDR2 is SQIVND (reference sequence). The CDR3 loop is CASSIGAGDSYEQYF. CDR3 bases: TGTGCCAGTAGTATAGGCGCAGGTGACTCCTACGAGCAGTACTTC.

The gene calls are TRBV4-1 and TRBJ2-7; 8 bases agree with TRBD2. The CDR3 runs 15 residues. Germline lookup yields CDR1 MGHRA and CDR2 YSYEKL. V dropped 4 bases and J dropped 5; count of bases not matched to a gene: 10. For the CDR3, the DNA is TGCGCCAGCAGCCCCCTCGTCGGGGGGGCTCACGAGCAGTACTTC. Its protein product is CASSPLVGGAHEQYF.

This chain links TRBV29-1 with TRBJ2-1; unclear D gene. The CDR3 is made up of 14 amino acids. The germline gives CDR1 SQVTM, CDR2 ANQGSEA. V lost 8 bases to trimming and J lost 6 bases, with 20 bases between them. CDR3 DNA sequence: TGCAGCATAACTTGTGGGCCTCTCCTCAATGAGCAGTTCTTC. Protein sequence: CSITCGPLLNEQFF.

This chain connects TRBV10-3 to TRBJ2-7; TRBD2 matches at 7 bases. Germline CDR1 ENHRY, CDR2 SYGVKD. The trim removed 8 bases at V and 2 bases at J, leaving 3 bases unmatched. The CDR3 has 12 residues. The CDR3 loop reads CAIVTSAYEQYF. The CDR3 DNA is TGTGCCATCGTTACTAGCGCCTACGAGCAGTACTTC.

The chain links TRBV11-1 to TRBJ2-7; D possibly corresponds to TRBD1 (6 bases). This CDR3 comprises 15 residues. The germline V and J ends were trimmed by 1 base and 6 bases, with 16 bases remaining between them. The germline gives CDR1 SGHAT, CDR2 FQDESV (reference sequence). DNA for the CDR3: TGTGCCAGCAGCTTAGATGGAACAGGGTCCAGCGAGCAGTACTTC. Protein product: CASSLDGTGSSEQYF.

This clone has a handful of counts. This chain connects TRBV10-3 to TRBJ2-1; 9 nucleotides match TRBD1. The ends lost 3 bases at V and 4 bases at J; junction bases unmatched: 7. Germline CDR1 reads ENHRY; CDR2 reads SYGVKD. The CDR3 has 16 residues. CDR3 loop: CAISDPGQGWYNEQFF. As DNA, the CDR3 is TGTGCCATCAGTGACCCAGGACAGGGGTGGTACAATGAGCAGTTCTTC.

The rearrangement joins TRBV6-1 to TRBJ1-1; D is unresolved. This CDR3 has 13 residues. Germline V gene data show CDR1 as MNHNS and CDR2 as SASEGT. Deletions cut 2 bases from V and 0 bases from J, with 4 bases between. Here the CDR3 DNA reads TGTGCCAGCAGTGAACTCCTGAACACTGAAGCTTTCTTT. Its protein is CASSELLNTEAFF.

The chain couples TRBV6-5 to TRBJ1-6; D is ambiguous. Between the trimmed V and J ends, which lost 11 bases and 10 bases, there was a span of 15 bases. CDR1 is MNHEY, CDR2 SVGAGI, per germline. The CDR3 is 12 amino acids. In DNA form, the CDR3 reads TGTGCCTCCTCGACCGGGGAATCACCCCTCCACTTT. It yields the protein CASSTGESPLHF.

V gene TRBV30 combines with J gene TRBJ2-5, with TRBD1 identical over 9 bases. CDR1 and CDR2 from the germline V gene are GTSNPN and SVGIG (reference sequence). The CDR3 runs 14 residues. DNA of the CDR3: TGTGTCACCGTGGGACAGGGAAGCACGGAGACCCAGTACTTC. Translation gives CVTVGQGSTETQYF.

The chain combines TRBV19 with TRBJ2-1; 8 bases are a match to TRBD2. Germline loops: CDR1 LNHDA, CDR2 SQIVND (reference sequence). Trimming cost V 2 bases and J 5 bases; bases outside gene matches: 5. The CDR3 is made up of 15 amino acids. The DNA for the CDR3 is TGTGCCAGTAGTATAACCGGGACTAGGGACAATGAGCAGTTCTTC. Its protein is CASSITGTRDNEQFF.

CDR3 nucleotides: TGTGCCAGCAGCTCAAACAGGGGCGCCCTCAATGAGCAGTTCTTC. Amino acids: CASSSNRGALNEQFF. The chain joins TRBV11-2 to TRBJ2-1; 7 bases line up with TRBD1. The CDR3 is made up of 15 amino acids. Germline lookup yields CDR1 SGHAT and CDR2 FQNNGV. V lost 4 bases, J lost 6 bases, and 9 bases stayed unmatched.

V is TRBV25-1 and J is TRBJ2-5; the D is unclear. The CDR3 length is 13 residues. Germline lookup yields CDR1 MGHDK and CDR2 SYGVNS. Between the trimmed V and J ends, which lost 2 bases and 1 base, there was a span of 5 bases. DNA of the CDR3: TGTGCCAGCAGTGAACTCAGCCAAGAGACCCAGTACTTC. Encoded protein: CASSELSQETQYF.

CDR3 loop: CASSEALGVDQPQHF. DNA of the CDR3: TGTGCCAGCAGTGAAGCCTTAGGAGTCGATCAGCCCCAGCATTTT. The V call is TRBV2, the J call TRBJ1-5; no definite D call. Trimming took off 0 bases at V and 5 bases at J, with 11 bases between the two ends. CDR1 and CDR2 from the germline V gene are SNHLY and FYNNEI. CDR3 length: 15 residues.

The CDR3 DNA is TGTGCCACCAGCCCTGGGACTGCGAACACAGATACGCAGTATTTT. Protein: CATSPGTANTDTQYF. The genes are TRBV15 and TRBJ2-3; TRBD2 is a possible D gene (6 bases). CDR3 length: 15 residues. The ends were cut back, 5 bases at V and 2 bases at J, with 14 bases in the middle. Looked up from germline, CDR1 is LNHNV and CDR2 is YYDKDF (reference sequence). Supplemented by reference TRBV15 and TRBJ2-3, the full variable domain reads DAMVIQNPRYQVTQFGKPVTLSCSQTLNHNVMYWYQQKSSQAPKLLFHYYDKDFNNEADTPDNFQSRRPNTSFCFLDIRSPGLGDTAMYLCATSPGTANTDTQYFGPGTRLTVL.

The V and J genes are TRBV2 and TRBJ2-7, with 11 bases fitting TRBD1. Germline CDR1 SNHLY, CDR2 FYNNEI. The CDR3 consists of 12 residues. V lost 6 bases to trimming and J lost 7 bases; unmatched junction nucleotides: 2. CDR3 amino acids: CASRGQGGEQYF. The CDR3 bases are TGTGCCAGCAGGGGACAGGGGGGAGAGCAGTACTTC.

The genes are TRBV5-6 and TRBJ2-7; D is possibly TRBD1 (5 bases). The germline gives CDR1 SGHDT, CDR2 YYEEEE. The CDR3 loop spans 14 amino acids. V lost 0 bases and J lost 5, with 12 bases in between. The DNA of the CDR3 is TGTGCCAGCAGCTTGGTTGATCAGGGAAACGAGCAGTACTTC. Translation gives CASSLVDQGNEQYF.

The gene calls are TRBV30 and TRBJ2-3; D possibly corresponds to TRBD2 (5 bases). The CDR3 runs to 12 residues. V dropped 7 bases and J dropped 5 bases, with 13 bases sitting between them. The germline V gene encodes CDR1 GTSNPN and CDR2 SVGIG (reference sequence). The CDR3 spells CASSRGRDTQYF. CDR3 nucleotide sequence: TGTGCCTCCTCCCGGGGAAGAGATACGCAGTATTTT. Full variable domain (rest looked up from reference TRBV30 and TRBJ2-3): SQTIHQWPATLVQPVGSPLSLECTVEGTSNPNLYWYRQAAGRGLQLLFYSVGIGQISSEVPQNLSASRPQDRQFILSSKKLLLSDSGFYLCASSRGRDTQYFGPGTRLTVL.

The J gene is TRBJ1-5, the V gene TRBV2; D remains ambiguous. From germline, CDR1 is SNHLY and CDR2 FYNNEI. V lost 3 bases to trimming and J lost 6 bases, with 6 bases between them. This CDR3 comprises 12 residues. CDR3 sequence (DNA): TGTGCCAGCAGTGAGACTTTTCAGCCCCAGCATTTT. Translated: CASSETFQPQHF.

CDR3 residues: CASSLGAGPNYGYTF. The DNA of the CDR3 is TGTGCCAGCAGCTTAGGAGCAGGCCCCAACTATGGCTACACCTTC. V is TRBV7-2 and J is TRBJ1-2, with unresolved D. Germline V gene sequence: CDR1 SGHTA, CDR2 FQGNSA. The V end was cut by 1 base, the J end by 2 bases, with 11 bases between. This CDR3 is 15 amino acids long.

This clone came up a few times. The CDR3 region is CASSQWDRALPGNTIYF. The CDR3 nucleotides read TGTGCCAGCAGCCAGTGGGACAGGGCCCTCCCTGGAAACACCATATATTTT. The rearrangement links TRBV7-9 to TRBJ1-3; the match to TRBD1 covers 9 bases. CDR1 and CDR2 (germline): SEHNR, FQNEAQ (reference sequence). CDR3 length: 17 residues. The trim removed 5 bases at V and 2 bases at J, leaving 10 bases unmatched.

The CDR3 loop reads CASSPSGVKETQYF. DNA of the CDR3: TGCGCCAGCAGCCCCTCAGGGGTAAAAGAGACCCAGTACTTC. The chain joins TRBV5-1 to TRBJ2-5; maybe TRBD1 (6 bases). V lost 4 bases and J lost 3, with 13 bases in between. The length of the CDR3 is 14 residues. Germline V CDR1 and CDR2: SGHRS, YFSETQ.